These 3 T cell receptor beta chains originate from one sample sequenced in a study of T cells in Graves' hyperthyroidism and ophthalmopathy. RNA transcripts yielded amplified TCR beta CDR3 regions. HTBI primers were the set used in a first-round RT-PCR of the TCR CDR3. One entry per CDR3 protein, called by TCRdb with MiXCR from the multiplex PCR reads. The sample shows about 290,000 distinct CDR3 sequences, 10% to 15% of them seen only once. Material: blood. Receptors were obtained from a woman aged 30 to 39 with Graves' hyperthyroidism that later progressed to Graves' ophthalmopathy.

This clonotype was seen a single time. V is TRBV7-8 and J is TRBJ1-5, with TRBD1 matching over 8 bases. The CDR3 covers 16 residues. Losses at the gene ends were 5 bases for V and 3 bases for J; bases not matched to a gene: 9. Germline CDR1 is SGHVS and CDR2 is FQNEAQ. CDR3 nucleotides: TGTGCCAGCAGCCCAAAGACAGGGGTCAACAATCAGCCCCAGCATTTT. Translating gives CASSPKTGVNNQPQHF.

This clonotype was detected many times. CDR3 amino acids: CSAETSGLGEQFF. The CDR3 nucleotides are TGCAGTGCCGAGACTAGCGGGTTGGGTGAGCAGTTCTTC. The V call is TRBV20-1, the J call TRBJ2-1, with 10 positions matching TRBD2. Per germline, CDR1 DFQATT and CDR2 SNEGSKA (reference sequence). The CDR3 loop spans 13 amino acids. Trimming removed 6 bases from V and 9 bases from J; junction bases left unmatched: 8.

In its sample, this clonotype was seen many times. The chain combines TRBV7-3 with TRBJ2-7; D gene uncertain. The CDR3 sequence is 10 residues long. Germline CDR1 and CDR2: SGHTA and FQGTGA. Trimming took 5 bases from V and 9 from J, leaving 8 bases between them. The CDR3 DNA sequence: TGTGCCAGCAGCCGAGTTGGGCAGTACTTC. Amino acid sequence: CASSRVGQYF.